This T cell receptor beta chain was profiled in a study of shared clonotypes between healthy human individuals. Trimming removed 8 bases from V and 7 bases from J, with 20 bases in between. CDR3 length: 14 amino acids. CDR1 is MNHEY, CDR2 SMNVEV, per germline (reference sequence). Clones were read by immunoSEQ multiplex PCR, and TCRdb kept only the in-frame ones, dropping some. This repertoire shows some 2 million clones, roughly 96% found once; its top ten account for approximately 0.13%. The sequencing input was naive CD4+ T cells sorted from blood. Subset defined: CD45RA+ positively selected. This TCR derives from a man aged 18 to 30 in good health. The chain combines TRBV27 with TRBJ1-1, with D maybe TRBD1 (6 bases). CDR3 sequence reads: CASRFDRNSYEAFF. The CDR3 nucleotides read TGTGCCAGCCGCTTCGACAGGAACTCCTATGAAGCTTTCTTT.